This T cell receptor (beta chain) was sequenced for a study of blood T cells in healthy people across ages. Points from the study as a whole: Donor CMV status was unknown, possibly confounding expanded clonotype changes. Long-lived and aged donors differed, with more naive CD4+ cells and higher diversity in the long-lived.

Aged about 6 to 100, donors were systemically healthy Caucasians from Russia. Then a second PCR, running about 7 to 11 cycles, was carried out with a sample-barcoded 5' primer and a J-beta primer mix. All cDNA molecules were each tagged by a template-switch adaptor with 12 random nucleotides. In TCRdb, the 5' RACE reads were re-called with MiXCR into one record per CDR3 protein. The sample has 250,000 to 300,000 distinct CDR3 sequences, roughly 27% seen once. This clonotype was observed a handful of times. Its specificity is not known. V lost 1 base to trimming and J lost 6 bases, with 10 bases between them. Per the germline V gene, CDR1 is SGHTA and CDR2 is FQGTGA. The CDR3 is 13 residues long.

The clonotype originates from an older woman in good health. The genes are TRBV7-3 and TRBJ2-7; D is possibly TRBD2 (6 bases). The sample consisted of blood. CDR3 coding DNA: TGTGCCAGCAGCTTAAAGGGCGGGGTCGAGCAGTACTTC. Residues: CASSLKGGVEQYF.